The 29 T cell receptor beta chains given below trace back to one sample, sequenced in a study of low-dose radiotherapy and immunotherapy resistance in tumors. Described time point: after trial treatment. The treatment was: LDRT plus nivolumab, ipilimumab, low-dose cyclophosphamide and aspirin (RACIN trial). Priming of first-strand cDNA relied on TRAV- and TRBV-specific primers (covering alpha and beta chains). Both a constant-region primer and a V-primer adapter served to amplify TCRs across roughly 20 PCR cycles. Via MiXCR, TCRdb re-called the reads, giving one row per CDR3 protein. The table has 95,000 to 100,000 distinct CDR3 sequences, about a fifth seen once. The specimen was PBMCs, collected after low-dose radiotherapy plus immunotherapy. These receptors originate from a male donor with prostate cancer.

In this sample, this clonotype turned up many times. The V gene is TRBV3-1, the J gene TRBJ2-7; D assignment may be TRBD1 or TRBD2 (5 bases each). The CDR3 contains 14 residues. Germline CDR1 reads LGHDT; CDR2 reads YNNKEL (reference sequence). Trimming shortened V by 5 bases and J by 5 bases, and 16 bases separated the two germline ends. The CDR3 bases are TGTGCCAGCAGCTCCGCAGACGGGGCCCACGAGCAGTACTTC. Translating gives CASSSADGAHEQYF.

This clonotype showed up many times. The chain couples TRBV12-3 or TRBV12-4 to TRBJ2-1; 8 bases are shared with TRBD2. CDR3 length equals 14 residues. J gave up 4 bases and V 3 bases, and 2 bases lay outside the gene matches. CDR3 coding DNA: TGTGCCAGCAGTTTTACGGGGGGGTACAATGAGCAGTTCTTC. This sequence encodes CASSFTGGYNEQFF.

This clonotype was recorded at least ten times. The V and J genes are TRBV7-8 and TRBJ2-1, with TRBD2 matching over 14 bases. From germline, CDR1 is SGHVS and CDR2 FQNEAQ. This CDR3 has 16 amino acids. V was pared by 5 bases and J by 10 bases, with 10 bases of the junction left unmatched. In DNA, the CDR3 is TGTGCCAGCAGCCTACAAATTCGACTAGCGGGGGGGGAGCAGTTCTTC. Its translation: CASSLQIRLAGGEQFF.

There are many counts of this clonotype. The chain has TRBV5-1 and TRBJ2-7; TRBD2 aligns across 9 bases. Germline CDR1 SGHRS, CDR2 YFSETQ. This CDR3 contains 15 residues. The V segment lost 3 bases and the J segment 5 bases; nucleotides outside the gene matches: 9. The CDR3 is CASSYSSGAFNEQYF. The CDR3 nucleotides read TGCGCCAGCAGCTACTCTAGCGGGGCCTTCAACGAGCAGTACTTC.

This clonotype came up many times. V is TRBV3-1 and J is TRBJ2-3; D ambiguous. The length of the CDR3 is 12 residues. V was shortened by 4 bases and J by 6 bases, with 8 bases between the two germline ends. CDR1 and CDR2 from the germline V gene are LGHDT and YNNKEL (reference sequence). Here the CDR3 DNA reads TGTGCCAGCAGCCCCATGGGGGATACGCAGTATTTT. Translating it yields CASSPMGDTQYF.

In its sample, this clonotype was seen many times. The genes are TRBV12-3 or TRBV12-4 and TRBJ1-1; D is undetermined. Trimming left V 6 bases short and J 10 bases short, with 18 bases between. CDR3 length: 13 residues. The CDR3 nucleotides are TGTGCCAGCAGCCCAACACAAAAACTAGGAGCTTTCTTT. It encodes CASSPTQKLGAFF.

This chain joins TRBV5-1 and TRBJ2-1, with 10 bases aligning to TRBD2. The CDR3 extends over 17 amino acids. The V and J ends lost 2 bases and 7 bases, in that order; junction bases with no gene match: 12. Germline assignment: CDR1 SGHRS and CDR2 YFSETQ. DNA for the CDR3: TGCGCCAGCAGCTTAGGACGGGCTAGCGGGGGCCTGAATGAGCAGTTCTTC. Its translation is CASSLGRASGGLNEQFF.

This clonotype has a count of ten or more. The J gene is TRBJ1-1, the V gene TRBV5-1; 9 bases are a match to TRBD1. V lost 0 bases to trimming and J lost 8 bases; unmatched junction nucleotides: 17. The germline CDR1 and CDR2 sequences are SGHRS and YFSETQ. There are 18 residues in the CDR3. The CDR3 spells CASSLAGDREYLRVEAFF. The DNA for the CDR3 is TGCGCCAGCAGCTTGGCAGGGGACAGGGAGTACCTAAGGGTCGAAGCTTTCTTT.

This clonotype was counted at least ten times. The chain employs TRBV6-7 and TRBJ1-5; no clear D. TRBV6-7 is an open reading frame, and its role is uncertain. There are 14 residues in the CDR3. Between the trimmed V and J ends, which lost 7 bases and 3 bases, there was a span of 13 bases. CDR3 protein: CASTTARLNQPQHF. CDR3 DNA: TGTGCCAGCACCACCGCGAGGCTCAATCAGCCCCAGCATTTT.

This clonotype was counted many times. V is TRBV19 and J is TRBJ1-1; D remains unclear. V lost 5 bases, J lost 0 bases, and 10 bases lay in between. The germline V gene encodes CDR1 LNHDA and CDR2 SQIVND (reference sequence). CDR3 length equals 14 residues. CDR3 protein: CASSSGSLNTEAFF. CDR3 nucleotides: TGTGCCAGTAGTTCGGGGAGCCTGAACACTGAAGCTTTCTTT.

This clonotype was seen ten or more times. V gene TRBV7-6 combines with J gene TRBJ1-1; the match to TRBD1 covers 7 bases. Germline V lookup: CDR1 SGHVS, CDR2 FNYEAQ. The CDR3 spans 14 residues. V gave up 5 bases and J gave up 2 bases; unmatched junction bases: 5. CDR3 DNA: TGTGCCAGCAGCGAAAACAGGGGCAACACTGAAGCTTTCTTT. Translation gives CASSENRGNTEAFF.

The sample holds many counts of this clonotype. The genes are TRBV12-3 or TRBV12-4 and TRBJ2-5; 8 nucleotides match TRBD2. V dropped 6 bases and J dropped 4; count of bases not matched to a gene: 1. CDR3 length equals 12 residues. The CDR3 DNA is TGTGCCAGCAGAAGCGGGGGAGAGACCCAGTACTTC. Translating it yields CASRSGGETQYF.

The genes are TRBV9 and TRBJ1-6, with TRBD1 as a possible D gene (5 bases). The CDR3 loop spans 12 amino acids. From germline, CDR1 is SGDLS and CDR2 YYNGEE. With 8 bases removed from V and 11 bases from J, the gap between germline ends came to 14 bases. CDR3 loop: CASGREGTPLHF. In nucleotides, the CDR3 is TGTGCCAGTGGCAGGGAGGGTACACCCCTCCACTTT.

The V gene is TRBV7-2, the J gene TRBJ2-4; D gene uncertain. V was clipped by 2 bases and J by 1 base, with 21 bases between them. The CDR3 has 19 amino acids. CDR1 and CDR2 from the germline V gene are SGHTA and FQGNSA. The CDR3 is CASSLKVTMGSSAKNIQYF. CDR3 DNA: TGTGCCAGCAGCTTAAAGGTCACGATGGGGTCTTCCGCCAAAAACATTCAGTACTTC.

This clonotype has only one observation. One base separates it from a far larger clone, so it is likely a read error. The chain combines TRBV10-1 with TRBJ1-2; D is ambiguous. The germline V gene encodes CDR1 WNHNN and CDR2 SYGVQD (reference sequence). This CDR3 has 15 amino acids. CDR3 in amino acids: CASSYRPALGGGHTF. CDR3 DNA: TGTGCCAGCAGTTACCGGCCAGCTTTAGGAGGTGGCCACACCTTC.

This clonotype was seen ten or more times. The chain combines TRBV7-2 with TRBJ2-1; the D gene is possibly TRBD1 (6 bases). Germline values: CDR1 SGHTA, CDR2 FQGNSA. This CDR3 spans 11 amino acids. V gave up 4 bases and J gave up 10 bases, with 8 bases separating them. CDR3 protein: CASSWTAEQFF. Written as DNA, the CDR3 is TGTGCCAGCAGCTGGACAGCCGAGCAGTTCTTC.

This clonotype was recorded at least ten times. J is TRBJ2-3 and V is TRBV6-4; the match to TRBD1 covers 9 bases. This CDR3 spans 21 amino acids. Germline lookup yields CDR1 MRHNA and CDR2 SNTAGT. Trimming at V came to 5 bases and at J to 3 bases, leaving 24 bases not matched to a gene. The CDR3 sequence: CASSPLLTRDRESGRTDTQYF. The CDR3 region has the DNA TGTGCCAGCAGTCCCCTTCTCACCCGGGACAGGGAAAGTGGGAGAACAGATACGCAGTATTTT.

Ten or more counts support this clonotype. The chain recombines TRBV19 with TRBJ1-6, with 10 bases matching TRBD1. The CDR3 runs 15 residues. Germline lookup yields CDR1 LNHDA and CDR2 SQIVND (reference sequence). The J segment lost 9 bases and the V segment lost 4 bases, leaving 6 bases of the junction unmatched. CDR3: CASSNRDRGSSPLHF. CDR3 DNA: TGTGCCAGTAGTAACCGGGACAGGGGTTCTTCACCCCTCCACTTT.

This clonotype was recorded once. Germline and junction disagree at one end, which may indicate a read error. The chain uses TRBV28 and TRBJ1-4; 7 nucleotides match TRBD1. The CDR3 length is 16 residues. The V gene's germline CDR1 is MDHEN and CDR2 SYDVKM. DNA of the CDR3: TGTGACAGCAGCCAACCATGGACAGGCAGCGAAAAACTGTTGTTTTTT. Translation: CDSSQPWTGSEKLLFF.

This clonotype was recorded at least ten times. V is TRBV10-3 and J is TRBJ2-6; D possibly corresponds to TRBD1 (5 bases). The CDR3 runs 15 residues. CDR1 and CDR2 (germline): ENHRY, SYGVKD. V dropped 7 bases and J dropped 0 bases, with 10 bases sitting between them. For the CDR3, the DNA is TGTGCCATCACGGACACCTCCTCTGGGGCCAACGTCCTGACTTTC. Encoded protein: CAITDTSSGANVLTF.

This clonotype has just one count. This probably arose from a read error, given a far larger clone one base away. This sequence joins TRBV20-1 and TRBJ2-7; no clear D. Germline-derived CDR1 and CDR2 are DFQATT and SNEGSKA (reference sequence). CDR3 length equals 12 residues. V lost 0 bases to trimming and J lost 7 bases, with 10 bases between them. The CDR3, as DNA: TGCAGTGCTAGAGAGGCCAGTAATGAGCAGTACTTC. Translating it yields CSAREASNEQYF.

This chain connects TRBV9 to TRBJ1-1; D perhaps matches TRBD1 (6 bases). V lost 4 bases, J lost 1 base, and 11 bases lay in between. Germline V gives CDR1 SGDLS, CDR2 YYNGEE. CDR3 length equals 14 residues. CDR3 sequence (DNA): TGTGCCAGCAGCTTCTGGACAGAGAACACTGAAGCTTTCTTT. Translating it yields CASSFWTENTEAFF.

In this sample, this clonotype turned up many times. CDR3 sequence reads: CSARDSGGFGNTIYF. The CDR3 DNA reads as TGCAGTGCTAGAGATTCAGGGGGCTTTGGAAACACCATATATTTT. The chain links TRBV20-1 to TRBJ1-3; 8 bases are a match to TRBD1. The CDR3 totals 15 residues. Per germline, CDR1 DFQATT and CDR2 SNEGSKA (reference sequence). V was clipped by 0 bases and J by 3 bases; unmatched bases: 4.

This clonotype appeared many times. The chain uses TRBV6-6 and TRBJ2-5; D possibly corresponds to TRBD1 (5 bases). Germline-derived CDR1 and CDR2 are MNHNY and SVGAGI (reference sequence). V was cut by 4 bases and J by 4 bases, with 16 bases left in between. This CDR3 comprises 15 residues. The CDR3 loop is CASSSPPVGVETQYF. The CDR3 coding sequence is TGTGCCAGCAGTTCCCCCCCGGTAGGGGTAGAGACCCAGTACTTC.

This clonotype was found many times. J is TRBJ2-3 and V is TRBV3-1; TRBD1 is a possible D gene (6 bases). Germline V gives CDR1 LGHDT, CDR2 YNNKEL (reference sequence). V lost 7 bases and J lost 3, with 11 bases in between. This CDR3 region has 13 residues. This CDR3 reads CASNPTGTDTQYF. Written as DNA, the CDR3 is TGTGCCAGCAATCCTACAGGGACAGATACGCAGTATTTT.

This clonotype showed up just a few times. The chain joins TRBV9 to TRBJ2-1, with D uncertain. In germline, CDR1 is SGDLS, CDR2 YYNGEE. V lost 0 bases to trimming and J lost 5 bases, with 12 bases between them. CDR3 length equals 15 residues. CDR3: CASSVADPRDNEQFF. The CDR3 coding sequence is TGTGCCAGCAGCGTAGCGGACCCCCGCGACAATGAGCAGTTCTTC.

This clonotype was observed at least ten times. The genes are TRBV7-6 and TRBJ2-7; 8 nucleotides line up with TRBD1. V lost 5 bases, J lost 4 bases, and 4 bases stayed unmatched. The CDR3 is made up of 13 amino acids. CDR1 is SGHVS and CDR2 is FNYEAQ in the germline V gene. Here the CDR3 DNA reads TGTGCCAGCAGCACAGGACAGGGTTACGAGCAGTACTTC. Translating it yields CASSTGQGYEQYF.

This clonotype has a count of ten or more. V is TRBV20-1 and J is TRBJ2-3; 9 nucleotides line up with TRBD2. V was pared by 3 bases and J by 10 bases, with 14 bases of the junction left unmatched. The germline gives CDR1 DFQATT, CDR2 SNEGSKA (reference sequence). The CDR3 is 15 amino acids. CDR3 amino acids: CSARLRGPAGGSQYF. For the CDR3, the DNA is TGCAGTGCTAGGCTTAGAGGTCCAGCGGGGGGTTCGCAGTATTTT.

This clonotype was counted ten times or more. This sequence joins TRBV7-2 and TRBJ1-6; unclear D gene. The CDR3 length is 12 residues. Deletions cut 3 bases from V and 6 bases from J, with 3 bases between. CDR1 is SGHTA and CDR2 is FQGNSA in the germline V gene. The CDR3 reads CASSFSNSPLHF. The CDR3, as DNA: TGTGCCAGCAGCTTTTCTAATTCACCCCTCCACTTT.